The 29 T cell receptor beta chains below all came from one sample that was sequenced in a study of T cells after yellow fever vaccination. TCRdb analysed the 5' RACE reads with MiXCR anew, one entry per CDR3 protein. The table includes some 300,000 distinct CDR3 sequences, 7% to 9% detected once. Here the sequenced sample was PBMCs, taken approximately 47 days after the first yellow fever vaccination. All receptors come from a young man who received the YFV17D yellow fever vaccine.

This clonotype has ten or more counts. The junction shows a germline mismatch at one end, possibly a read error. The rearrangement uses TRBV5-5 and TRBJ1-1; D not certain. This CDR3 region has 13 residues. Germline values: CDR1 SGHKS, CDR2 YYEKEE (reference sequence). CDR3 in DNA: TGTGCCAGCAGCCCTTGGGGAGATCGCGGCTGGGCCTTT. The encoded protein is CASSPWGDRGWAF.

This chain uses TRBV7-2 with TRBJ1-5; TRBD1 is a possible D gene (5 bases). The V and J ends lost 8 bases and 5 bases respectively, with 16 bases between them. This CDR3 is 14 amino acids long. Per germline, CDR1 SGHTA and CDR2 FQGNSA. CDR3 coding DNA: TGTGCCAGCGCCCCCCAGGGAACCCATCAGCCCCAGCATTTT. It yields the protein CASAPQGTHQPQHF.

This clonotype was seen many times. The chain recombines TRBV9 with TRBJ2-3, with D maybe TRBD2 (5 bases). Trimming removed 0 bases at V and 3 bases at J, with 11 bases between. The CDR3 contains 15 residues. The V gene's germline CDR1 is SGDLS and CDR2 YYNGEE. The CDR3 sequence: CASSVGGSGTDTQYF. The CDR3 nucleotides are TGTGCCAGCAGCGTAGGTGGGAGTGGGACAGATACGCAGTATTTT.

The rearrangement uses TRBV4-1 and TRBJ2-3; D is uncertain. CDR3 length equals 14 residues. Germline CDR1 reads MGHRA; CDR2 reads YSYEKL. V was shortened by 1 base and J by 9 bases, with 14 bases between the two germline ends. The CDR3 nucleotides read TGCGCCAGCAGCCAAGGTAATGGCCCCCAAACGCAGTATTTT. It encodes CASSQGNGPQTQYF.

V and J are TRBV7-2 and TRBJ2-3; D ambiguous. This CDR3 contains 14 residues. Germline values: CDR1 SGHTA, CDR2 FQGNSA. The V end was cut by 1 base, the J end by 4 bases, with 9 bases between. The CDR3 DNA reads TGTGCCAGCAGCTTAGGAAGGGCCCCAGATACGCAGTATTTT. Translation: CASSLGRAPDTQYF. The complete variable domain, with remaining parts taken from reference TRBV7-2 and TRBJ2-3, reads GAGVSQSPSNKVTEKGKDVELRCDPISGHTALYWYRQSLGQGLEFLIYFQGNSAPDKSGLPSDRFSAERTGGSVSTLTIQRTQQEDSAVYLCASSLGRAPDTQYFGPGTRLTVL.

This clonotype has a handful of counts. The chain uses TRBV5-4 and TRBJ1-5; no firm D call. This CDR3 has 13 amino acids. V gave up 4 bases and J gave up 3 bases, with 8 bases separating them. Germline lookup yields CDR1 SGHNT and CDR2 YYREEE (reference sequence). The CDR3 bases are TGTGCCAGCAGCCCGGAGGTCAATCAGCCCCAGCATTTT. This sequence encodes CASSPEVNQPQHF.

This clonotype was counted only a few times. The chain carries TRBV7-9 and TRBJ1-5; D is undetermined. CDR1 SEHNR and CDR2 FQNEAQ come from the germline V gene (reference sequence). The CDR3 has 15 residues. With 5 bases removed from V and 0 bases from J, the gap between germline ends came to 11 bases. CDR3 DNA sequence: TGTGCCAGCAGCCCCGACGGAGATAGCAATCAGCCCCAGCATTTT. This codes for CASSPDGDSNQPQHF.

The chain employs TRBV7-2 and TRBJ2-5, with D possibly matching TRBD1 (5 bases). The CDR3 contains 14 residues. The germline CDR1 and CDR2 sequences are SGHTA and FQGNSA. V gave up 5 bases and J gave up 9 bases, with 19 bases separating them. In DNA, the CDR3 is TGTGCCAGCAGCCCAATTGAAGGGGATCGGGCCCAGTACTTC. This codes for CASSPIEGDRAQYF.

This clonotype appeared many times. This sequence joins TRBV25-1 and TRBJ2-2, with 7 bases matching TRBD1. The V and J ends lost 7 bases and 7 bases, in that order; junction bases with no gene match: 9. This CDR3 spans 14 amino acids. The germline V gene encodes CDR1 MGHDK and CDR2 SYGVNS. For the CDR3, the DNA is TGTGCCAGCACCCAAGGGTCAGGGGGCGGGGAGCTGTTTTTT. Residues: CASTQGSGGGELFF. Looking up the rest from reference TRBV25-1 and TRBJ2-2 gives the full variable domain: EADIYQTPRYLVIGTGKKITLECSQTMGHDKMYWYQQDPGMELHLIHYSYGVNSTEKGDLSSESTVSRIRTEHFPLTLESARPSHTSQYLCASTQGSGGGELFFGEGSRLTVL.

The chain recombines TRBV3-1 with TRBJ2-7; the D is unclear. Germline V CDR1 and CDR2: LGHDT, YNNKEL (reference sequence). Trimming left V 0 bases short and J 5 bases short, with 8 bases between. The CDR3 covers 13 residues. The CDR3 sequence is CASSQEGVDEQYF. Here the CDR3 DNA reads TGTGCCAGCAGCCAAGAGGGCGTGGACGAGCAGTACTTC.

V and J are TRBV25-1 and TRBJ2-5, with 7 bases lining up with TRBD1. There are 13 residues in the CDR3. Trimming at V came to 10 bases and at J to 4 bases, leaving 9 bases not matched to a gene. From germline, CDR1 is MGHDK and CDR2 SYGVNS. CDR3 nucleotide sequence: TGTGCCACCAATAACAGGGGCGGAGAGACCCAGTACTTC. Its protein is CATNNRGGETQYF.

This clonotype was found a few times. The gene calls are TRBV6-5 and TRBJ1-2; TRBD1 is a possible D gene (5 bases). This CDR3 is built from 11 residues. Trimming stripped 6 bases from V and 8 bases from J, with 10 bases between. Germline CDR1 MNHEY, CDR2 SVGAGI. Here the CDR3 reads CASRRDFGYTF. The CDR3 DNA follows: TGTGCCAGCAGGCGGGACTTCGGCTACACCTTC.

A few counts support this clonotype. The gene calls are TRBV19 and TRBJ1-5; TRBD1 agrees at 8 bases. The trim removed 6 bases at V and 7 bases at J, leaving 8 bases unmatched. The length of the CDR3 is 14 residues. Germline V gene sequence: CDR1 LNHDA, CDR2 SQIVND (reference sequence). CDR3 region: CASSVDREGQPQHF. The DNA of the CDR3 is TGTGCCAGTAGCGTGGACAGGGAGGGACAGCCCCAGCATTTT.

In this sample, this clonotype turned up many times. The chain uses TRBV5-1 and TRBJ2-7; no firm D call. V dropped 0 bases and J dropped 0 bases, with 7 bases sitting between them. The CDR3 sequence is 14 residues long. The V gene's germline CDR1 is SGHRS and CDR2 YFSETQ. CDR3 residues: CASSLEQYSYEQYF. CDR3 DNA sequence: TGCGCCAGCAGCTTGGAACAGTACTCCTACGAGCAGTACTTC.

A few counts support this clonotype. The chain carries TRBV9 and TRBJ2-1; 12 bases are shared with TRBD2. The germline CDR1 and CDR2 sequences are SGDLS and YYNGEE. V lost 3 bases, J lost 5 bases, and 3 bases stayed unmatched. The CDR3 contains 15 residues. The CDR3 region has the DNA TGTGCCAGCAGCGCCCTAGCGGGGGGGAACAATGAGCAGTTCTTC. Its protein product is CASSALAGGNNEQFF.

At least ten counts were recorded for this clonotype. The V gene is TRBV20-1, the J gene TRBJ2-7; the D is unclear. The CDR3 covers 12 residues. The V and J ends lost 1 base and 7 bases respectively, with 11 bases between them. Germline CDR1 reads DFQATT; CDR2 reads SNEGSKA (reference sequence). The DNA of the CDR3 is TGCAGTGCTAGAGGTCTGCACGGAGAGCAGTACGTC. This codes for CSARGLHGEQYV.

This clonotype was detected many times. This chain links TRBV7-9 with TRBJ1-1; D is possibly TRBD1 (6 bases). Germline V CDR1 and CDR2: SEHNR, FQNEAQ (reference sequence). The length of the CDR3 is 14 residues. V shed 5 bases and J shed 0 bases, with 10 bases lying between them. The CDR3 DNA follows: TGTGCCAGCAGCCAGACAGGCTTGAACACTGAAGCTTTCTTT. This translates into CASSQTGLNTEAFF.

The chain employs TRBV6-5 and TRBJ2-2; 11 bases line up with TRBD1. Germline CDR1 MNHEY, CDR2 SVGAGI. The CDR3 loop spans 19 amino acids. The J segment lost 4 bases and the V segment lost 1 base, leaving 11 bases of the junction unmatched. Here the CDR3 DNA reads TGTGCCAGCAGTTACTTAGGTCCCGGGACAGGGGGTTTCACCGGGGAGCTGTTTTTT. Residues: CASSYLGPGTGGFTGELFF.

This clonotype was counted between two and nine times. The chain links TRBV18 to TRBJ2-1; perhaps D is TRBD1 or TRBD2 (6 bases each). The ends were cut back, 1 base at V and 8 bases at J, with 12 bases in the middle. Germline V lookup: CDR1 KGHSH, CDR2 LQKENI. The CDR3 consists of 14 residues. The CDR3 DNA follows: TGTGCCAGCTCACCACGGGAGGCAGGGGATGAGCAGTTCTTC. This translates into CASSPREAGDEQFF. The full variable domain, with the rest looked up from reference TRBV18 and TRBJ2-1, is NAGVMQNPRHLVRRRGQEARLRCSPMKGHSHVYWYRQLPEEGLKFMVYLQKENIIDESGMPKERFSAEFPKEGPSILRIQQVVRGDSAAYFCASSPREAGDEQFFGPGTRLTVL.

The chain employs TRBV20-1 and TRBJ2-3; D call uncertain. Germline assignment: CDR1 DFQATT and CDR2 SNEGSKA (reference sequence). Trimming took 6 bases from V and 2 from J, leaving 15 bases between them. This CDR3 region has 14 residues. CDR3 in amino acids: CSAPALIDTDTQYF. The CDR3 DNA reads TGCAGTGCCCCGGCGCTAATCGACACAGATACGCAGTATTTT.

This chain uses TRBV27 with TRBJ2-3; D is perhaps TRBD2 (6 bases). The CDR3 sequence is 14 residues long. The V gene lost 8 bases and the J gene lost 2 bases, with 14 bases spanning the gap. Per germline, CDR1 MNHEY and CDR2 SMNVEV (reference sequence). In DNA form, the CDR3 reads TGTGCCAGCGCCGGGAGACTATACACAGATACGCAGTATTTT. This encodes CASAGRLYTDTQYF.

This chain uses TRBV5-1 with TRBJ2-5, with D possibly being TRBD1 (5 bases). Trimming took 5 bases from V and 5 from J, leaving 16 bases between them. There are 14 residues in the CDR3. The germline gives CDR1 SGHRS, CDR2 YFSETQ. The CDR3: CASSGEDITETQYF. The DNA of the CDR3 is TGCGCCAGCAGTGGTGAGGACATTACGGAGACCCAGTACTTC.

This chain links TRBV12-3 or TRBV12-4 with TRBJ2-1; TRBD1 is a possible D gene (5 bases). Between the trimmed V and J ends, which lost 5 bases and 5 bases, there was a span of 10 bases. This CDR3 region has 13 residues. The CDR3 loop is CASSIQVNNEQFF. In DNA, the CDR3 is TGTGCCAGCAGTATACAGGTTAACAATGAGCAGTTCTTC.

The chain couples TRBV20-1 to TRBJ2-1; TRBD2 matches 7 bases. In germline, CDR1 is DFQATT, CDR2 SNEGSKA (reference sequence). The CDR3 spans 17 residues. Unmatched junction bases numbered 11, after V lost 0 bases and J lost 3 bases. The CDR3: CSARDIAGETLYNEQFF. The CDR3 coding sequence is TGCAGTGCTAGAGATATAGCGGGCGAAACGCTCTACAATGAGCAGTTCTTC.

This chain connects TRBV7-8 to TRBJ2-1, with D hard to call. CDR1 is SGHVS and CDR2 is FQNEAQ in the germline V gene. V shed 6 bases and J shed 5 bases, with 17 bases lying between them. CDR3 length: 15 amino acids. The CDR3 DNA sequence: TGTGCCAGCAGTTACAGCCGACCCCCGAACAATGAGCAGTTCTTC. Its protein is CASSYSRPPNNEQFF.

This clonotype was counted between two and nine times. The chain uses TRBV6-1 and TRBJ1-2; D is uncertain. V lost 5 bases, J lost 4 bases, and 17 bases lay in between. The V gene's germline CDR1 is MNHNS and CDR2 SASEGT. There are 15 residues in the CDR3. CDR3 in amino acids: CASSPPSGQVYGYTF. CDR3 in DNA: TGTGCCAGCAGTCCTCCCAGTGGGCAGGTCTATGGCTACACCTTC.

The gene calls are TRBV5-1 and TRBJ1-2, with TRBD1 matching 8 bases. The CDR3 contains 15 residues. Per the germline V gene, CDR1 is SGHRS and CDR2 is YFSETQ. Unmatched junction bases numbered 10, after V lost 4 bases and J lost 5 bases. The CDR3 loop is CASSGGQGFIYGYTF. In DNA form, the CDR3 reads TGCGCCAGCAGCGGTGGACAGGGTTTTATATATGGCTACACCTTC.

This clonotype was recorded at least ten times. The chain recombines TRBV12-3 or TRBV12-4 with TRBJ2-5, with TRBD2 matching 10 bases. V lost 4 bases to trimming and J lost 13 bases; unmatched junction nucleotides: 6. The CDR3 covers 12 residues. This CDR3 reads CASSSSSGGRYF. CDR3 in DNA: TGTGCCAGCAGTTCTTCTAGCGGGGGACGGTACTTC.

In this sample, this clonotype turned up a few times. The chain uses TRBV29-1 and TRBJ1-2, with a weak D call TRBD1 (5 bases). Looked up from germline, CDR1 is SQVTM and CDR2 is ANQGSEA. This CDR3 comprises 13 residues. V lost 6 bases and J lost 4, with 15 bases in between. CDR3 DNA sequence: TGCAGCGTAGGGTCCACAGGAATCTATGGCTACACCTTC. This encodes CSVGSTGIYGYTF. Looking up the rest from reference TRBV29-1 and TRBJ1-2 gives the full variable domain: SAVISQKPSRDICQRGTSLTIQCQVDSQVTMMFWYRQQPGQSLTLIATANQGSEATYESGFVIDKFPISRPNLTFSTLTVSNMSPEDSSIYLCSVGSTGIYGYTFGSGTRLTVV.